This note documents a single T cell receptor (beta chain) sequence. Its antigen target is currently unknown. The input lacks base qualities; no much larger clone sits a single base away. Samples with the label H were taken from distinct, geographically separated regions of the hepatocellular carcinoma nodule. Every patient had early-stage hepatocellular carcinoma and went to surgical resection without receiving any prior therapy. The sampled areas showed no macroscopic signs of necrosis or hemorrhage. In two patients, TCR sequencing (ImmunoSeq) was performed on multiple regions. Frozen resection tissue samples were collected at least 1 cm apart from each other. Genomic DNA was isolated from bulk tissue with the DNeasy blood and tissue kit. CDR1 and CDR2 are read off the germline V gene as ENHRY and SYGVKD. V and J are truncated by 9 bases and 7 bases respectively, leaving an intervening sequence of 13 bases. Its CDR3 holds 11 amino acids, cysteine through phenylalanine. The DNA shown is the 33-base CDR3, in frame from base 1.

The data derive from a study of intratumoral heterogeneity in liver cancer. Regarding the research as a whole: Across the full roughly 13-patient cohort, most patients were male and a median age of 63 years was recorded. RNA-seq, DNA sequencing, TCR-seq and SNP array data from multiple regions of hepatocellular carcinoma specimens were combined in the study to investigate intratumor heterogeneity. A total of 71 multiregional samples from roughly 14 HCC patients, consisting of about 52 tumoral and some 20 adjacent nontumoral regions, were included in the overall cohort. The full study reports these points: Limitations acknowledged by the authors included a relatively low number of patients and under-sampled representation of tumor-infiltrating lymphocytes. According to the report, TCR sequencing confirmed the RNA-seq-based estimates of regional differences in tumor-infiltrating lymphocyte burden. In each sequenced patient, tumor region a showed significantly more unique T-cell clonal expansions than tumor region b. Within each sequenced patient, no significant difference in overall T cell clonality was found between tumor regions.

Using the immunoSEQ assay, the TCR beta chain CDR3 regions were sequenced from genomic DNA. Rearranged VDJ segments were amplified with primers annealing to V and J segments. The authors' pipeline ran thus. Clonality and richness metrics were computed with the ImmunoSeq Analyzer software. To find clones with differing abundance between regions, Fisher's exact test was applied together with a beta-binomial method for extra stringency. TCRdb took over this immuneACCESS table, retaining in-frame rearrangements with V and J assigned. Such tables are incomplete; in checked studies, under half of the missing clones stem from an unresolved V gene, and the remainder is unexplained. That table is the source of V, J and clone size, and D and trimming were worked out from the DNA. A total of some 3,000 clones appear in this sample, over 55% of them only once. The ten biggest clones cover about 46% of the sample.

This TCR came from a woman aged 65 to 85 with hepatocellular carcinoma. The source was tumor tissue, collected before any cancer treatment. Rearrangement joined TRBV10-3 to TRBJ2-7; the best D guess is TRBD2, with 6 bases matching. The CDR3 region reads CAITTGEEQYF. The DNA sequence is TGTGCCATAACCACGGGAGAGGAGCAGTACTTC.